This TCR beta chain was captured by sequencing in a study of T-cell memory formation after mild COVID-19. A remark on this clonotype: Its antigen is unidentified.

Germline V CDR1 and CDR2: LGHDT, YNNKEL (reference sequence). Trimming removed 2 bases at V and 0 bases at J, with 24 bases between. The CDR3 is made up of 20 amino acids. Sample barcodes and UMIs were carried by the TCR alpha and TCR beta cDNA libraries that 5'RACE generated with constant-segment primers. TCRdb itself ran the 5' RACE reads through MiXCR, one entry per CDR3 protein. The data contain about 130,000 distinct CDR3 sequences, approximately 15% of them singletons. General study results and limits: Mainly CM and EM harbored the contracting CD4+ clones; mainly EMRA harbored the CD8+ ones.

The rearrangement links TRBV3-1 to TRBJ2-3, with D possibly called TRBD1 or TRBD2 (5 bases each). This TCR came from a man between 18 and 35 years old who had mild COVID-19 (a few samples of this study predate the infection). Cell type and time point are not known. Sequenced material: PBMCs or a T cell subset sorted from them (not recorded which). The CDR3 loop is CASSQFGFEGRVESTDTQYF. In DNA, the CDR3 is TGTGCCAGCAGCCAATTCGGATTTGAGGGACGGGTCGAAAGCACAGATACGCAGTATTTT.